This TCR beta chain was sequenced for a study of shared clonotypes between healthy human individuals. Study-level points and caveats: Only blood was sampled; tissue repertoires likely differ. A reduction in generation probabilities was seen for non-shared clonotypes relative to those shared by all four donors.

The naive CD8 fraction comprised CD45RO-negative cells positively selected for CCR7 and excluded terminally differentiated effector memory CD45RA+ cells. The donor cohort consisted entirely of Caucasian adults residing in Nashville, Tennessee. As concerns this clone: The antigen is not known.

The ends lost 0 bases at V and 4 bases at J; junction bases unmatched: 4. This CDR3 contains 16 residues. CDR1 and CDR2 (germline): SGHRS, YFSETQ. Across several immunoSEQ plates, the genomic DNA of each subset was split evenly. Profiling relied on immunoSEQ multiplex PCR, and the TCRdb table lists in-frame clones only, not all of them. The sample lists around 2,000,000 clones; 90% to 95% were seen once. The TCR was taken from a young man in good health. Some clones in this sample may be carry-over from other donors' samples. The V and J genes are TRBV5-1 and TRBJ2-3; the match to TRBD2 covers 11 bases. The source material was naive CD8+ T cells from PBMCs. The CDR3 is CASSLALAGGPDTQYF. CDR3 bases: TGCGCCAGCAGCTTGGCCTTAGCGGGAGGGCCAGATACGCAGTATTTT.